Listed below are T cell receptor beta chains from one sample, sequenced in a study of CD8 T cells in ankylosing spondylitis. MiXCR, applied by TCRdb to the 5' RACE reads, yields one record per CDR3 protein. The table has around 340,000 distinct CDR3 sequences, 14% to 15% seen once. Source material: blood, either unsorted or a sorted T cell fraction (not recorded which). Receptors were obtained from a male donor with ankylosing spondylitis or in good health (not recorded which). The CDR3 runs from the conserved cysteine through the conserved F or W. A clone size is listed for some rows: how often the clone was seen (once, few, many), or a class if it is expanded.

clone size	V gene	J gene	CDR3 protein
few	TRBV6-5	TRBJ2-5	CASSYTTLPGSQYF
few	TRBV12-3/TRBV12-4	TRBJ1-2	CASSWGQQGGYTF
.	TRBV20-1	TRBJ2-5	CSARRRGTTRETQYF
.	TRBV28	TRBJ1-6	CASSGDNNSPLHF
few	TRBV6-1	TRBJ2-1	CASSLQDRPGNEQFF
few	TRBV20-1	TRBJ1-3	CSAPRTGSSGNTIYF
.	TRBV11-3	TRBJ1-6	CASSAQGRNNSPLHF
.	TRBV2	TRBJ1-1	CASSPTGLEAFF
.	TRBV10-2	TRBJ2-5	CASSASETQYF
.	TRBV4-2	TRBJ2-1	CASSQDLDGRMWVNEQFF
.	TRBV12-3/TRBV12-4	TRBJ1-1	CASSLSLRAGPDLKAFF
.	TRBV12-3/TRBV12-4	TRBJ2-7	CASSLAQRERREQYF
few	TRBV6-2/TRBV6-3	TRBJ2-3	CASTSPGTDTQYF
many	TRBV5-1	TRBJ2-7	CASRDTSGSSEQYF
.	TRBV27	TRBJ1-2	CASAGVGGYTF
few	TRBV12-3/TRBV12-4	TRBJ1-4	CASSEIREKLFF
many	TRBV28	TRBJ1-6	CASSPPSRGSPLHF
few	TRBV6-5	TRBJ2-1	CASILSFGSYNEQFF
few	TRBV7-9	TRBJ2-3	CASSFQTSGRQRDTQYF
few	TRBV20-1	TRBJ2-1	CSASKASGSTEQFF
many	TRBV6-5	TRBJ2-3	CASTDIDTQYF
.	TRBV10-3	TRBJ1-2	CASRGVRRDVDGYTF
.	TRBV27	TRBJ2-7	CASSLSGTPEQYF
few	TRBV12-3/TRBV12-4	TRBJ1-5	CASSYNGGAQPQHF